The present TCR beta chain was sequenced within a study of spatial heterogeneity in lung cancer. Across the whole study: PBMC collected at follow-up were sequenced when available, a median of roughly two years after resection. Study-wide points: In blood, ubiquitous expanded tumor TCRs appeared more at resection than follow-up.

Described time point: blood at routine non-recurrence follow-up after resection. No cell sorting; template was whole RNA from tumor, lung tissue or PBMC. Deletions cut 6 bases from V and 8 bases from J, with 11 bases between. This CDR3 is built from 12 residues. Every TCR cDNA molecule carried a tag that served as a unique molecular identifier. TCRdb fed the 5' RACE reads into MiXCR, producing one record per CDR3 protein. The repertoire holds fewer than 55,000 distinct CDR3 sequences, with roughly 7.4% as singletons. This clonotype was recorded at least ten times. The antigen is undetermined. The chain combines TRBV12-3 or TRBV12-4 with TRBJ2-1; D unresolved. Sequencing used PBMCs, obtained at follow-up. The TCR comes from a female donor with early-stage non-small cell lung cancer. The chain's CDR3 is CASSPASYEQFF. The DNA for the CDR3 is TGTGCCAGCAGCCCCGCCTCTTATGAGCAGTTCTTC.